These T cell receptor beta chains were read from a single sample in a study of immune cell composition in non-small cell lung cancer. The repertoire was sequenced with immunoSEQ multiplex PCR; TCRdb's copy has only in-frame clones and lacks some. The repertoire consists of 2,500 or so clones, with 82% occurring once and the leading ten covering around 40%. The sample comprised lung tumor tissue. These receptors were taken from a human donor with non-small cell lung cancer. Both conserved end residues are part of each CDR3. The D gene is left open where the match is weak. Part of the rows lack a size; the others show once, few, many or a class for expanded clones.

D gene: TRBD2
CDR3 length: 14
clone size: once
V gene: TRBV9
J gene: TRBJ2-2
CDR3 protein: CASSVETSVPPLFF
CDR3 DNA: TGTGCCAGCAGCGTAGAGACTAGCGTGCCCCCCCTGTTTTTT

D gene: -
CDR3 length: 16
clone size: -
V gene: TRBV6-6
J gene: TRBJ1-2
CDR3 protein: CASSYSMGGEKNGYTF
CDR3 DNA: TGTGCCAGCAGTTACTCGATGGGGGGAGAGAAAAATGGCTACACCTTC

D gene: -
CDR3 length: 14
clone size: -
V gene: TRBV6-1
J gene: TRBJ2-7
CDR3 protein: CASSERVPPYEQYF
CDR3 DNA: TGTGCCAGCAGTGAGAGAGTTCCTCCCTACGAGCAGTACTTC

D gene: TRBD1
CDR3 length: 15
clone size: -
V gene: TRBV11-2
J gene: TRBJ1-1
CDR3 protein: CASSLRRGTDTEAFF
CDR3 DNA: TGTGCCAGCAGCTTGCGCAGGGGGACGGACACTGAAGCTTTCTTT

D gene: -
CDR3 length: 18
clone size: few
V gene: TRBV21-1
J gene: TRBJ1-5
CDR3 protein: CASSKGVSDQDSNQPQHF
CDR3 DNA: TGTGCCAGCAGCAAGGGAGTATCGGACCAGGATAGCAATCAGCCCCAGCATTTT

D gene: -
CDR3 length: 16
clone size: -
V gene: TRBV5-1
J gene: TRBJ1-3
CDR3 protein: CASSPVEGRSGNTIYF
CDR3 DNA: TGCGCCAGCAGCCCCGTTGAGGGCCGCTCTGGAAACACCATATATTTT

D gene: -
CDR3 length: 14
clone size: -
V gene: TRBV5-1
J gene: TRBJ1-6
CDR3 protein: CASSLAGSNSPLHF
CDR3 DNA: TGCGCCAGCAGCTTGGCAGGGTCCAATTCACCCCTCCACTTT

D gene: TRBD1
CDR3 length: 13
clone size: -
V gene: TRBV6-1
J gene: TRBJ2-7
CDR3 protein: CASSGGSSYEQYF
CDR3 DNA: TGTGCCTCTTCAGGGGGTAGTTCCTACGAGCAGTACTTC

D gene: TRBD1
CDR3 length: 12
clone size: -
V gene: TRBV6-1
J gene: TRBJ2-7
CDR3 protein: CASTTGAYEQYF
CDR3 DNA: TGTGCCAGTACGACAGGGGCCTACGAGCAGTACTTC

D gene: -
CDR3 length: 16
clone size: -
V gene: TRBV28
J gene: TRBJ1-6
CDR3 protein: CASSLVGSSYNSPLHF
CDR3 DNA: TGTGCCAGCAGTTTGGTGGGGAGCTCCTATAATTCACCCCTCCACTTT

D gene: -
CDR3 length: 17
clone size: once
V gene: TRBV5-1
J gene: TRBJ1-6
CDR3 protein: CASSLYVLGHSNSPLHF
CDR3 DNA: TGCGCCAGCAGCTTGTACGTGCTGGGGCATTCTAATTCACCCCTCCACTTT

D gene: -
CDR3 length: 15
clone size: once
V gene: TRBV6-1
J gene: TRBJ1-5
CDR3 protein: CASKPGQFSNQPQHF
CDR3 DNA: TGTGCCAGCAAACCTGGACAGTTCAGCAATCAGCCCCAGCATTTT

D gene: TRBD2
CDR3 length: 16
clone size: -
V gene: TRBV19
J gene: TRBJ2-7
CDR3 protein: CASSTPTSGSSYEQYF
CDR3 DNA: TGTGCCAGTAGTACCCCAACTAGCGGGAGCTCCTACGAGCAGTACTTC

D gene: -
CDR3 length: 14
clone size: -
V gene: TRBV27
J gene: TRBJ1-5
CDR3 protein: CASSRRHTNQPQHF
CDR3 DNA: TGTGCCAGCAGCCGTAGACACACCAATCAGCCCCAGCATTTT

D gene: TRBD2
CDR3 length: 15
clone size: -
V gene: TRBV2
J gene: TRBJ2-1
CDR3 protein: CASSLSGGAFNEQFF
CDR3 DNA: TGTGCCAGCAGTCTTAGCGGGGGGGCCTTCAATGAGCAGTTCTTC

D gene: -
CDR3 length: 13
clone size: -
V gene: TRBV5-1
J gene: TRBJ1-1
CDR3 protein: CASSNQGNTEAFF
CDR3 DNA: TGCGCCAGCAGTAATCAGGGGAACACTGAAGCTTTCTTT

D gene: -
CDR3 length: 11
clone size: -
V gene: TRBV19
J gene: TRBJ2-1
CDR3 protein: CASSIDYAQFF
CDR3 DNA: TGTGCCAGTAGTATTGACTACGCGCAGTTCTTC

D gene: -
CDR3 length: 16
clone size: -
V gene: TRBV4-1
J gene: TRBJ2-1
CDR3 protein: CASSQGSADSYNEQFF
CDR3 DNA: TGCGCCAGCAGCCAAGGTTCGGCGGACTCCTACAATGAGCAGTTCTTC

D gene: -
CDR3 length: 15
clone size: -
V gene: TRBV5-6
J gene: TRBJ1-5
CDR3 protein: CASSFGLYSNQPQHF
CDR3 DNA: TGTGCCAGCAGCTTTGGTCTCTATAGCAATCAGCCCCAGCATTTT

D gene: TRBD1
CDR3 length: 15
clone size: -
V gene: TRBV7-2
J gene: TRBJ2-1
CDR3 protein: CASSLGVDRVHEQFF
CDR3 DNA: TGTGCCAGCAGCTTAGGTGTCGACAGGGTTCATGAGCAGTTCTTC

D gene: -
CDR3 length: 13
clone size: -
V gene: TRBV7-9
J gene: TRBJ1-1
CDR3 protein: CASQKTGNTEAFF
CDR3 DNA: TGTGCCAGCCAGAAGACAGGGAACACTGAAGCTTTCTTT

D gene: TRBD1
CDR3 length: 14
clone size: -
V gene: TRBV29-1
J gene: TRBJ1-5
CDR3 protein: CSVGSGTGGQPQHF
CDR3 DNA: TGCAGCGTTGGCTCCGGGACAGGGGGTCAGCCCCAGCATTTT

D gene: TRBD2
CDR3 length: 16
clone size: -
V gene: TRBV27
J gene: TRBJ2-5
CDR3 protein: CASSSGTSGRQETQYF
CDR3 DNA: TGTGCCAGCAGTTCAGGGACTAGCGGGAGGCAAGAGACCCAGTACTTC

D gene: TRBD1
CDR3 length: 14
clone size: -
V gene: TRBV30
J gene: TRBJ1-3
CDR3 protein: CAWATGYSGNTIYF
CDR3 DNA: TGTGCCTGGGCGACAGGGTATTCGGGAAACACCATATATTTT

D gene: TRBD1
CDR3 length: 13
clone size: once
V gene: TRBV6-1
J gene: TRBJ1-1
CDR3 protein: CASRFDRDSNAFF
CDR3 DNA: TGTGCCAGCAGATTCGACAGGGATTCTAACGCTTTCTTT

D gene: TRBD2
CDR3 length: 13
clone size: -
V gene: TRBV29-1
J gene: TRBJ2-2
CDR3 protein: CSVVTSDTGELFF
CDR3 DNA: TGCAGCGTTGTAACTAGCGATACCGGGGAGCTGTTTTTT

D gene: TRBD2
CDR3 length: 12
clone size: -
V gene: TRBV7-9
J gene: TRBJ2-1
CDR3 protein: CAWWGLAGEQFF
CDR3 DNA: TGTGCCTGGTGGGGACTAGCGGGAGAGCAGTTCTTC

D gene: TRBD1
CDR3 length: 14
clone size: few
V gene: TRBV5-6
J gene: TRBJ2-7
CDR3 protein: CASSLARQGVEQYF
CDR3 DNA: TGTGCCAGCAGCTTGGCCCGGCAGGGGGTCGAGCAGTACTTC

D gene: -
CDR3 length: 13
clone size: -
V gene: TRBV19
J gene: TRBJ1-2
CDR3 protein: CASSILAGYGYTF
CDR3 DNA: TGTGCCAGTAGTATCCTGGCGGGCTATGGCTACACCTTC

D gene: -
CDR3 length: 14
clone size: -
V gene: TRBV11-3
J gene: TRBJ2-5
CDR3 protein: CASSSYGGSETQYF
CDR3 DNA: TGTGCCAGCAGCTCATACGGCGGGTCGGAGACCCAGTACTTC

D gene: -
CDR3 length: 15
clone size: -
V gene: TRBV6-5
J gene: TRBJ1-3
CDR3 protein: CASSYSRGSGNTIYF
CDR3 DNA: TGTGCCAGCAGTTACTCGCGGGGGAGCGGAAACACCATATATTTT

D gene: TRBD1
CDR3 length: 15
clone size: few
V gene: TRBV5-8
J gene: TRBJ1-2
CDR3 protein: CASSTFPGTANGYTF
CDR3 DNA: TGTGCCAGCAGCACGTTTCCCGGGACAGCAAATGGCTACACCTTC

D gene: TRBD1
CDR3 length: 16
clone size: -
V gene: TRBV28
J gene: TRBJ1-5
CDR3 protein: CASRPGKQGAWQPQHF
CDR3 DNA: TGTGCCAGCAGACCTGGCAAACAGGGGGCATGGCAGCCCCAGCATTTT

D gene: TRBD1
CDR3 length: 16
clone size: -
V gene: TRBV28
J gene: TRBJ2-7
CDR3 protein: CASTPYGGQGPHEQYF
CDR3 DNA: TGTGCCAGCACTCCTTACGGGGGACAGGGGCCCCACGAGCAGTACTTC

D gene: TRBD1
CDR3 length: 15
clone size: -
V gene: TRBV6-6
J gene: TRBJ2-5
CDR3 protein: CASSRTGDPQETQYF
CDR3 DNA: TGTGCCAGCAGCCGGACAGGGGACCCCCAAGAGACCCAGTACTTC

D gene: TRBD1
CDR3 length: 15
clone size: -
V gene: TRBV15
J gene: TRBJ1-5
CDR3 protein: CATSREGGQGQPQHF
CDR3 DNA: TGTGCCACCAGCAGAGAAGGAGGACAGGGCCAGCCCCAGCATTTT

D gene: -
CDR3 length: 15
clone size: -
V gene: TRBV10-2
J gene: TRBJ2-7
CDR3 protein: CASSAKESRGYEQYF
CDR3 DNA: TGCGCCAGCAGTGCAAAGGAAAGCAGGGGTTACGAGCAGTACTTC

D gene: TRBD1
CDR3 length: 13
clone size: -
V gene: TRBV6-6
J gene: TRBJ2-7
CDR3 protein: CASGQVPSYEQYF
CDR3 DNA: TGTGCCAGCGGACAGGTCCCTTCCTACGAGCAGTACTTC

D gene: -
CDR3 length: 15
clone size: few
V gene: TRBV4-1
J gene: TRBJ1-1
CDR3 protein: CASSQDTSGRSVAFF
CDR3 DNA: TGCGCCAGCAGCCAAGACACGTCAGGGAGGTCAGTGGCTTTCTTT

D gene: -
CDR3 length: 15
clone size: -
V gene: TRBV7-9
J gene: TRBJ1-4
CDR3 protein: CASSPPGQRYEKLFF
CDR3 DNA: TGTGCCAGCAGCCCCCCGGGACAAAGATATGAAAAACTGTTTTTT

D gene: -
CDR3 length: 17
clone size: -
V gene: TRBV30
J gene: TRBJ1-3
CDR3 protein: CAWSVPTWTAGTNTIYF
CDR3 DNA: TGTGCCTGGAGTGTGCCAACGTGGACCGCGGGAACAAACACCATATATTTT

D gene: -
CDR3 length: 14
clone size: -
V gene: TRBV5-6
J gene: TRBJ1-5
CDR3 protein: CASSLGGSNQPQHF
CDR3 DNA: TGTGCCAGCAGCTTGGGAGGTAGCAATCAGCCCCAGCATTTT

D gene: -
CDR3 length: 17
clone size: -
V gene: TRBV18
J gene: TRBJ1-1
CDR3 protein: CASSPYQLTKLNTEAFF
CDR3 DNA: TGTGCCAGCTCACCGTATCAGCTTACTAAACTGAACACTGAAGCTTTCTTT

D gene: -
CDR3 length: 14
clone size: once
V gene: TRBV9
J gene: TRBJ1-1
CDR3 protein: CASSVDTAYTEAFF
CDR3 DNA: TGTGCCAGCAGCGTTGACACAGCTTACACTGAAGCTTTCTTT

D gene: TRBD1
CDR3 length: 14
clone size: once
V gene: TRBV6-1
J gene: TRBJ1-2
CDR3 protein: CASNRDRPNYGYTF
CDR3 DNA: TGTGCCAGCAATAGGGACAGGCCCAACTATGGCTACACCTTC

D gene: TRBD1
CDR3 length: 15
clone size: -
V gene: TRBV9
J gene: TRBJ1-1
CDR3 protein: CASSATGQGNTEAFF
CDR3 DNA: TGTGCCAGCAGCGCCACGGGACAGGGAAACACTGAAGCTTTCTTT

D gene: TRBD1
CDR3 length: 17
clone size: -
V gene: TRBV5-6
J gene: TRBJ1-5
CDR3 protein: CASSLRDRDSDNQPQHF
CDR3 DNA: TGTGCCAGCAGTCTCCGGGACAGGGATTCTGACAATCAGCCCCAGCATTTT

D gene: -
CDR3 length: 15
clone size: -
V gene: TRBV7-9
J gene: TRBJ2-7
CDR3 protein: CASSVGSDSSYEQYF
CDR3 DNA: TGTGCCAGCAGCGTCGGCTCGGACAGCTCCTACGAGCAGTACTTC

D gene: -
CDR3 length: 17
clone size: -
V gene: TRBV4-1
J gene: TRBJ2-5
CDR3 protein: CASSHPQGSRAQETQYF
CDR3 DNA: TGCGCCAGCAGCCACCCCCAGGGCTCCCGAGCCCAAGAGACCCAGTACTTC

D gene: TRBD1
CDR3 length: 14
clone size: -
V gene: TRBV9
J gene: TRBJ2-5
CDR3 protein: CASSASGGQETQYF
CDR3 DNA: TGTGCCAGCAGCGCCTCAGGGGGCCAAGAGACCCAGTACTTC

D gene: -
CDR3 length: 14
clone size: -
V gene: TRBV2
J gene: TRBJ1-6
CDR3 protein: CASSEAISESPLHF
CDR3 DNA: TGTGCCAGCAGTGAAGCGATTAGCGAGTCACCCCTCCACTTT

D gene: TRBD2
CDR3 length: 16
clone size: -
V gene: TRBV5-4
J gene: TRBJ2-2
CDR3 protein: CASSWGLAGNTGELFF
CDR3 DNA: TGTGCCAGCAGTTGGGGACTAGCGGGGAACACCGGGGAGCTGTTTTTT

D gene: -
CDR3 length: 12
clone size: -
V gene: TRBV11-2
J gene: TRBJ2-5
CDR3 protein: CASSRQDGSQYF
CDR3 DNA: TGTGCCAGCAGCCGACAGGACGGTTCCCAGTACTTC

D gene: -
CDR3 length: 12
clone size: -
V gene: TRBV6-1
J gene: TRBJ1-1
CDR3 protein: CATQGSSDEAFF
CDR3 DNA: TGTGCCACTCAGGGTTCGTCGGATGAAGCTTTCTTT

D gene: TRBD1
CDR3 length: 15
clone size: large
V gene: TRBV6-5
J gene: TRBJ1-5
CDR3 protein: CASKPGQGRNQPQHF
CDR3 DNA: TGTGCCAGCAAACCGGGACAGGGTCGTAATCAGCCCCAGCATTTT

D gene: -
CDR3 length: 14
clone size: -
V gene: TRBV7-7
J gene: TRBJ2-2
CDR3 protein: CASSLDPGAGELFF
CDR3 DNA: TGTGCCAGCAGCTTAGACCCAGGGGCCGGGGAGCTGTTTTTT

D gene: TRBD1
CDR3 length: 18
clone size: -
V gene: TRBV4-1
J gene: TRBJ1-6
CDR3 protein: CASSQEDRDSSYNSPLHF
CDR3 DNA: TGCGCCAGCAGCCAAGAGGACAGGGATAGCTCCTATAATTCACCCCTCCACTTT

D gene: -
CDR3 length: 15
clone size: hyperexpanded
V gene: TRBV6-1
J gene: TRBJ2-2
CDR3 protein: CASSTGTTNTGELFF
CDR3 DNA: TGTGCCAGCAGTACAGGGACAACGAACACCGGGGAGCTGTTTTTT

D gene: -
CDR3 length: 14
clone size: -
V gene: TRBV5-1
J gene: TRBJ1-1
CDR3 protein: CATKTGTTNTEAFF
CDR3 DNA: TGCGCCACCAAAACCGGGACAACGAACACTGAAGCTTTCTTT